This entry describes one TCR beta chain. The antigen is not known. The data are from a study of Ad26.COV2.S vaccination and SARS-CoV-2 variants. Across the study: Donor participated within the Ad26.COV2.S arm of the COV1001 trial. Into the muscle, Ad26.COV2.S was dosed once or twice, 56 days apart. Study observations and caveats: Reported post-vaccination CD8+ and CD4+ T cell responses to spike showed substantial breadth.

Germline values: CDR1 MNHEY, CDR2 SMNVEV (reference sequence). The CDR3 is 15 residues long. V was trimmed by 3 bases and J by 8 bases, leaving 19 bases between them. Method: immunoSEQ multiplex PCR; TCRdb's copy keeps in-frame clones and lacks some. This sample has some 270,000 clones; approximately 90% occur once, and the top ten carry less than 3%. This sample's treatment: roughly 19 received Ad26.COV2.S at low or high dose, single or two shots; a few received placebo; per-sample allocation not given. Day 63 following the first vaccine or placebo injection was when the samples were taken. Its platform was an Ad26 vector, and its expressed antigen was Wuhan-strain SARS-CoV-2 spike.

The sequence was collected from a person aged 18 to 65 who received the Ad26.COV2.S COVID-19 vaccine or a placebo. The rearrangement joins TRBV27 to TRBJ1-2; a possible D gene is TRBD1 (5 bases). Sample: peripheral blood, taken in a trial of Ad26.COV2.S vaccine versus placebo. The CDR3 DNA is TGTGCCAGCAGTTTGACAGCTGTGTATTCGGGGGGCTACACCTTC. It yields the protein CASSLTAVYSGGYTF.